Presented here are 25 T cell receptor beta chains from one specimen sequenced in a study of cytomegalovirus exposure and HLA in healthy donors. Using immunoSEQ multiplex PCR, the repertoire was profiled, and TCRdb retains in-frame clones only, with some absent. Altogether 71,000 or so clones are present, roughly 94% being singletons, with the ten largest covering 3.3%. Sequences were obtained from PBMCs. The source is a young woman in good health and CMV-seropositive.

CDR3 bases: TGTGCCAGCAGATTGAGCGGGAGACGCCCAGATACGCAGTATTTT. Translation: CASRLSGRRPDTQYF. The J gene is TRBJ2-3, the V gene TRBV6-5; 8 bases agree with TRBD2. Germline CDR1 reads MNHEY; CDR2 reads SVGAGI. The V gene end was trimmed by 6 bases and the J gene end by 4 bases; junction bases not matched to a gene: 9. The CDR3 totals 15 residues.

V is TRBV7-9 and J is TRBJ2-4, with a weak D call TRBD1 (5 bases). V was trimmed by 3 bases and J by 5 bases, leaving 8 bases between them. Germline V gives CDR1 SEHNR, CDR2 FQNEAQ (reference sequence). The CDR3 spans 13 residues. The CDR3 sequence is CASSFETENIQYF. DNA for the CDR3: TGTGCCAGCAGCTTCGAGACAGAAAACATTCAGTACTTC.

In its sample, this clone was seen once. The genes are TRBV11-1 and TRBJ2-7; TRBD2 matches at 10 bases. The CDR3 loop spans 14 amino acids. The V and J ends lost 3 bases and 3 bases, in that order; junction bases with no gene match: 2. CDR1 and CDR2 (germline): SGHAT, FQDESV (reference sequence). CDR3 DNA sequence: TGTGCCAGCAGCTTTGGACTAGCGGACTACGAGCAGTACTTC. This codes for CASSFGLADYEQYF.

The rearrangement joins TRBV7-7 to TRBJ1-1, with D perhaps matching TRBD1 (5 bases). The CDR3 runs 13 residues. The V and J ends lost 3 bases and 1 base respectively, with 6 bases between them. Germline V gene data show CDR1 as SSHAT and CDR2 as FNYEAQ (reference sequence). This CDR3 reads CASSFRANTEAFF. CDR3 DNA: TGTGCCAGCAGCTTCAGGGCGAACACTGAAGCTTTCTTT.

The chain employs TRBV2 and TRBJ1-4; the D gene is possibly TRBD1 (6 bases). The CDR3 extends over 14 amino acids. CDR1 SNHLY and CDR2 FYNNEI come from the germline V gene. The V gene lost 7 bases and the J gene lost 0 bases, with 9 bases spanning the gap. The CDR3 loop reads CASNTGSTNEKLFF. The CDR3 DNA sequence: TGTGCCAGCAACACAGGGTCAACTAATGAAAAACTGTTTTTT.

The CDR3 sequence is CATSGGRRGNYGYTF. The CDR3 DNA is TGTGCCACCAGCGGAGGGAGGAGAGGGAACTATGGCTACACCTTC. The chain has TRBV15 and TRBJ1-2, with unresolved D. The V end lost 5 bases, the J end lost 2 bases, and 15 bases lay between the germline ends. Germline CDR1 reads LNHNV; CDR2 reads YYDKDF (reference sequence). This CDR3 contains 15 residues.

The rearrangement joins TRBV28 to TRBJ1-5, with D perhaps matching TRBD1 (5 bases). Deletions cut 3 bases from V and 3 bases from J, with 15 bases between. This CDR3 has 16 residues. The germline V gene encodes CDR1 MDHEN and CDR2 SYDVKM. For the CDR3, the DNA is TGTGCCAGCAGTTTCGGCGTCAGGGTCCTCAATCAGCCCCAGCATTTT. The encoded protein is CASSFGVRVLNQPQHF.

The chain recombines TRBV7-9 with TRBJ1-1; perhaps TRBD1 as D (5 bases). Per germline, CDR1 SEHNR and CDR2 FQNEAQ (reference sequence). This CDR3 has 14 amino acids. V was pared by 5 bases and J by 3 bases, with 13 bases between. The CDR3 bases are TGTGCCAGCAGCCCAACCAGGGTGGACACTGAAGCTTTCTTT. Amino acid sequence: CASSPTRVDTEAFF.

This clone was counted once. This sequence joins TRBV2 and TRBJ2-7, with D maybe TRBD2 (6 bases). The V end was cut by 6 bases, the J end by 7 bases, with 19 bases between. The germline CDR1 and CDR2 sequences are SNHLY and FYNNEI. The length of the CDR3 is 14 residues. CDR3 coding DNA: TGTGCCAGCAGCGACTCGTGGGGAGGAAGAGAGCAGTACTTC. Translation gives CASSDSWGGREQYF.

This rearrangement joins TRBV4-2 to TRBJ2-5, with 7 bases matching TRBD1. The J segment lost 5 bases and the V segment lost 4 bases, leaving 10 bases of the junction unmatched. This CDR3 has 15 residues. Germline-derived CDR1 and CDR2 are LGHNA and YNFKEQ. As DNA, the CDR3 is TGTGCCAGCAGCCTAACATTGGACAGGCCGGAGACCCAGTACTTC. Its protein product is CASSLTLDRPETQYF.

The chain has TRBV28 and TRBJ1-1, with 8 bases matching TRBD1. CDR3 size: 16 residues. The V and J ends lost 3 bases and 4 bases, in that order; junction bases with no gene match: 10. The germline V gene has CDR1 MDHEN and CDR2 SYDVKM. CDR3 residues: CASSFHIGQGLTEAFF. The CDR3 bases are TGTGCCAGCAGTTTTCATATCGGACAGGGCCTCACTGAAGCTTTCTTT.

This chain joins TRBV5-1 and TRBJ1-1; 9 nucleotides line up with TRBD1. The V and J ends lost 2 bases and 3 bases, in that order; junction bases with no gene match: 2. Germline V lookup: CDR1 SGHRS, CDR2 YFSETQ. The CDR3 sequence is 14 residues long. The CDR3 bases are TGCGCCAGCAGCTTTGACAGGGGGTACACTGAAGCTTTCTTT. This codes for CASSFDRGYTEAFF.

The chain combines TRBV5-1 with TRBJ1-2, with a weak D call TRBD1 (6 bases). V was clipped by 0 bases and J by 0 bases, with 18 bases between them. CDR1 and CDR2 (germline): SGHRS, YFSETQ. CDR3 length equals 18 residues. This CDR3 is CASSLVETGTGSNYGYTF. Here the CDR3 DNA reads TGCGCCAGCAGCTTGGTCGAAACCGGTACAGGGTCTAACTATGGCTACACCTTC.

This clone was recorded once. The J gene is TRBJ2-3, the V gene TRBV5-4, with D perhaps TRBD1 (5 bases). Trimming shortened V by 3 bases and J by 7 bases, and 21 bases separated the two germline ends. From germline, CDR1 is SGHNT and CDR2 YYREEE (reference sequence). This CDR3 spans 16 amino acids. Here the CDR3 reads CASSSMVREKGNTQYF. In DNA form, the CDR3 reads TGTGCCAGCAGCTCAATGGTCAGGGAAAAGGGAAATACGCAGTATTTT.

V usage is TRBV11-1 and J usage is TRBJ2-7; 9 nucleotides match TRBD1. Germline CDR1 SGHAT, CDR2 FQDESV (reference sequence). V lost 4 bases, J lost 2 bases, and 6 bases stayed unmatched. CDR3 length: 15 residues. CDR3 DNA sequence: TGTGCCAGCAGCTCTACCGGGACAGGGACCTACGAGCAGTACTTC. Protein sequence: CASSSTGTGTYEQYF. The whole variable domain, remainder taken from reference TRBV11-1 and TRBJ2-7, is EAEVAQSPRYKITEKSQAVAFWCDPISGHATLYWYRQILGQGPELLVQFQDESVVDDSQLPKDRFSAERLKGVDSTLKIQPAELGDSAMYLCASSSTGTGTYEQYFGPGTRLTVT.

V and J are TRBV11-3 and TRBJ2-7, with a tentative D call TRBD2 (5 bases). Germline V gives CDR1 SGHNT, CDR2 YENEEA. The length of the CDR3 is 14 residues. Trimming shortened V by 4 bases and J by 6 bases, and 16 bases separated the two germline ends. CDR3 sequence (DNA): TGTGCCAGCAGCTCAGTGAGGAGTAGCGCCGAGCAGTACTTC. It translates to CASSSVRSSAEQYF.

This rearrangement joins TRBV4-2 to TRBJ1-2; D perhaps matches TRBD1 (5 bases). Trimming took off 4 bases at V and 7 bases at J, with 16 bases between the two ends. This CDR3 is built from 14 residues. Germline V gives CDR1 LGHNA, CDR2 YNFKEQ. CDR3 sequence: CASSPTGGISGYTF. In nucleotides, the CDR3 is TGTGCCAGCAGCCCAACCGGGGGAATAAGTGGCTACACCTTC.

The V gene is TRBV5-1, the J gene TRBJ2-1; no reliable D call. Trimming pared 0 bases from V and 4 bases from J, leaving 11 bases between. Looked up from germline, CDR1 is SGHRS and CDR2 is YFSETQ. This CDR3 comprises 15 residues. CDR3 nucleotides: TGCGCCAGCAGCTTGGGCGATACCCTATACAATGAGCAGTTCTTC. Translated: CASSLGDTLYNEQFF.

The V gene is TRBV5-1, the J gene TRBJ2-1; 8 bases fit TRBD2. Germline V gene sequence: CDR1 SGHRS, CDR2 YFSETQ. This CDR3 contains 15 residues. With 2 bases clipped from V and 1 base from J, the junction kept 2 bases outside the gene matches. CDR3 DNA sequence: TGCGCCAGCAGCTTTGGCGGGGGGTCCTACAATGAGCAGTTCTTC. Residues: CASSFGGGSYNEQFF.

The chain couples TRBV23-1 to TRBJ2-7; weak D call: TRBD2 (6 bases). TRBV23-1 is sorted into the ORF group, with uncertain function. The CDR3 consists of 18 residues. With 4 bases removed from V and 3 bases from J, the gap between germline ends came to 25 bases. The CDR3, as DNA: TGCGCCAGCAGTCCCTTCGAACCCCGGGACTTTACCGACTACGAGCAGTACTTC. Its translation is CASSPFEPRDFTDYEQYF.

The chain couples TRBV6-5 to TRBJ1-2; D gene ambiguous. Trimming shortened V by 5 bases and J by 6 bases, and 13 bases separated the two germline ends. CDR1 and CDR2 (germline): MNHEY, SVGAGI. This CDR3 comprises 13 residues. In DNA form, the CDR3 reads TGTGCCAGCAGTGGGCCATCGAGGGATGGCTACACCTTC. It is translated as CASSGPSRDGYTF.

The V and J genes are TRBV11-2 and TRBJ1-1, with a possible D match to TRBD1 (5 bases). The germline gives CDR1 SGHAT, CDR2 FQNNGV. Trimming shortened V by 0 bases and J by 4 bases, and 6 bases separated the two germline ends. The CDR3 has 13 amino acids. The CDR3 region has the DNA TGTGCCAGCAGCTTAGAGGGGGGCACTGAAGCTTTCTTT. It is translated as CASSLEGGTEAFF. Supplemented by reference TRBV11-2 and TRBJ1-1, the full variable domain reads EAGVAQSPRYKIIEKRQSVAFWCNPISGHATLYWYQQILGQGPKLLIQFQNNGVVDDSQLPKDRFSAERLKGVDSTLKIQPAKLEDSAVYLCASSLEGGTEAFFGQGTRLTVV.

CDR3 sequence: CASGLVSSDSYEQYF. CDR3 DNA: TGTGCTAGTGGTTTGGTATCTAGCGACTCCTACGAGCAGTACTTC. The gene calls are TRBV12-5 and TRBJ2-7; possibly TRBD2 for D (6 bases). Germline V lookup: CDR1 LGHNT, CDR2 FRNRAP. With 0 bases removed from V and 0 bases from J, the gap between germline ends came to 9 bases. The CDR3 runs to 15 residues.

J is TRBJ2-7 and V is TRBV27; TRBD2 aligns across 11 bases. J gave up 5 bases and V 5 bases, and 8 bases lay outside the gene matches. Germline V lookup: CDR1 MNHEY, CDR2 SMNVEV (reference sequence). CDR3 length equals 15 residues. CDR3 DNA: TGTGCCAGCAGTCCTGTAGCGGGAGGGCCCCACGAGCAGTACTTC. This translates into CASSPVAGGPHEQYF.

The chain employs TRBV7-9 and TRBJ2-1; 11 bases match TRBD2. The J segment lost 5 bases and the V segment lost 6 bases, leaving 6 bases of the junction unmatched. The CDR3 sequence is 15 residues long. Germline V gives CDR1 SEHNR, CDR2 FQNEAQ (reference sequence). The CDR3, as DNA: TGTGCCAGCAGTTCACTAGCGGGAGTCCACAATGAGCAGTTCTTC. Protein: CASSSLAGVHNEQFF. The full variable domain, completed using reference TRBV7-9 and TRBJ2-1, is DTGVSQNPRHKITKRGQNVTFRCDPISEHNRLYWYRQTLGQGPEFLTYFQNEAQLEKSRLLSDRFSAERPKGSFSTLEIQRTEQGDSAMYLCASSSLAGVHNEQFFGPGTRLTVL.